The next 21 T cell receptor beta chains were all read from a single sample in a study of beta chain features in type 1 diabetes. The study reverse transcribed the entire isolated RNA, so it sequenced expressed TCRB transcripts. TCRdb's copy holds only in-frame clones and misses some; the assay was immunoSEQ multiplex PCR. The repertoire has 130,000 to 150,000 clones, less than 9% of them found once; the top ten carry roughly 1.4%. The sample consisted of central memory CD4+ T cells from blood. The receptors originated from a woman under 40 in good health.

The CDR3 spells CASSTGQGGVNIQYF. The CDR3 bases are TGTGCCAGCAGCACGGGACAGGGGGGTGTAAACATTCAGTACTTC. V gene TRBV7-9 combines with J gene TRBJ2-4; 11 bases map to TRBD1. There are 15 residues in the CDR3. V lost 5 bases, J lost 6 bases, and 6 bases stayed unmatched. Germline V CDR1 and CDR2: SEHNR, FQNEAQ (reference sequence).

In its sample, this clone was seen a few times. The rearrangement joins TRBV19 to TRBJ1-1; 9 nucleotides line up with TRBD1. Trimming removed 6 bases from V and 8 bases from J; junction bases left unmatched: 4. The CDR3 loop spans 12 amino acids. CDR1 is LNHDA and CDR2 is SQIVND in the germline V gene (reference sequence). The CDR3 spells CASREDRGEAFF. CDR3 DNA sequence: TGTGCCAGTAGAGAGGACAGGGGAGAAGCTTTCTTT.

V is TRBV7-2 and J is TRBJ2-4, with D tentatively TRBD2 (6 bases). V lost 5 bases and J lost 0, with 14 bases in between. The V gene's germline CDR1 is SGHTA and CDR2 FQGNSA. The length of the CDR3 is 16 residues. CDR3 DNA: TGTGCCAGCAGCCAGAGGGAGCGGGTAGCCAAAAACATTCAGTACTTC. Encoded protein: CASSQRERVAKNIQYF.

The chain has TRBV29-1 and TRBJ1-1; D unclear. V lost 5 bases, J lost 0 bases, and 10 bases lay in between. The germline V gene has CDR1 SQVTM and CDR2 ANQGSEA. This CDR3 has 13 residues. DNA for the CDR3: TGCAGCGTTCTGAGTTTCATGAACACTGAAGCTTTCTTT. It is translated as CSVLSFMNTEAFF.

V gene TRBV10-3 combines with J gene TRBJ1-2; 8 bases agree with TRBD1. CDR1 is ENHRY and CDR2 is SYGVKD in the germline V gene. The CDR3 is 14 amino acids. V trimming: 3 bases; J trimming: 3 bases; junction bases outside the gene matches: 3. CDR3 in DNA: TGTGCCATCAGTGACCCGGACAGGGACTATGGCTACACCTTC. Amino acids: CAISDPDRDYGYTF.

This clone was seen more than once but under ten times. The chain recombines TRBV19 with TRBJ2-3; no firm D call. Deletions cut 5 bases from V and 0 bases from J, with 6 bases between. This CDR3 is built from 13 residues. The germline V gene has CDR1 LNHDA and CDR2 SQIVND (reference sequence). This CDR3 is CASSLGSTDTQYF. The CDR3 DNA follows: TGTGCCAGTAGTCTCGGGAGCACAGATACGCAGTATTTT.

This clone showed up just a few times. The chain uses TRBV7-8 and TRBJ2-5; D might be TRBD2 (5 bases). The V end was cut by 2 bases, the J end by 2 bases, with 15 bases between. Germline V gene data show CDR1 as SGHVS and CDR2 as FQNEAQ. CDR3 length equals 16 residues. The CDR3 loop is CASSLNSAAEQETQYF. CDR3 nucleotides: TGTGCCAGCAGCTTAAATTCAGCGGCCGAACAAGAGACCCAGTACTTC.

Ten or more counts support this clone. The chain is built from TRBV4-2 and TRBJ2-5; 11 bases are shared with TRBD2. The CDR3 runs 19 residues. The ends lost 4 bases at V and 2 bases at J; junction bases unmatched: 15. The germline V gene has CDR1 LGHNA and CDR2 YNFKEQ. This CDR3 is CASSLSPFTSGSLQETQYF. Written as DNA, the CDR3 is TGTGCCAGCAGCCTAAGTCCGTTTACTAGCGGGAGCCTGCAAGAGACCCAGTACTTC.

This chain connects TRBV5-6 to TRBJ2-1; 13 positions agree with TRBD2. In germline, CDR1 is SGHDT, CDR2 YYEEEE. The V and J ends lost 4 bases and 8 bases, in that order; junction bases with no gene match: 9. The CDR3 is 16 amino acids. For the CDR3, the DNA is TGTGCCAGCAGCCCCCGGAGAGGACTAGCGGGAGATGAGCAGTTCTTC. Translated: CASSPRRGLAGDEQFF.

This chain joins TRBV6-6 and TRBJ2-1; TRBD1 aligns across 7 bases. Germline V gene data show CDR1 as MNHNY and CDR2 as SVGAGI (reference sequence). V lost 1 base and J lost 15; bases outside the gene matches: 9. This CDR3 has 13 residues. The CDR3 protein is CASSYLAGDRAFF. CDR3 sequence (DNA): TGTGCCAGCAGTTACTTAGCCGGGGACAGAGCGTTCTTC.

V and J are TRBV6-5 and TRBJ2-5; D perhaps matches TRBD1 (6 bases). Germline CDR1 reads MNHEY; CDR2 reads SVGAGI. V lost 8 bases, J lost 5 bases, and 15 bases lay in between. This CDR3 has 13 amino acids. The CDR3, as DNA: TGTGCCAGCCGAACAGGGAAGGGGGAGACCCAGTACTTC. It encodes CASRTGKGETQYF.

V is TRBV28 and J is TRBJ1-5, with D possibly TRBD1 on 5 matching bases. CDR1 is MDHEN, CDR2 SYDVKM, per germline. V was shortened by 1 base and J by 2 bases, with 15 bases between the two germline ends. The CDR3 length is 17 residues. CDR3 sequence reads: CASSLFGAGGGNQPQHF. As DNA, the CDR3 is TGTGCCAGCAGTTTATTTGGGGCGGGGGGAGGCAATCAGCCCCAGCATTTT.

The J gene is TRBJ2-7, the V gene TRBV6-5, with 7 bases aligning to TRBD2. Germline values: CDR1 MNHEY, CDR2 SVGAGI. V trimming: 6 bases; J trimming: 4 bases; junction bases outside the gene matches: 9. The CDR3 spans 14 residues. CDR3 region: CASRRAGSRYEQYF. CDR3 in DNA: TGTGCCAGCAGGAGAGCGGGATCCAGGTACGAGCAGTACTTC.

This clone was picked up a small number of times. The V gene is TRBV18, the J gene TRBJ2-5, with unresolved D. The CDR3 length is 15 residues. Germline V gene lookup returns CDR1 KGHSH and CDR2 LQKENI. Trimming stripped 4 bases from V and 5 bases from J, with 17 bases between. CDR3 loop: CASSLNGRSTETQYF. CDR3 nucleotide sequence: TGTGCCAGCTCACTAAACGGTCGGAGTACGGAGACCCAGTACTTC.

At least ten counts were recorded for this clone. CDR3 DNA sequence: TGCGCCAGCAGCCAAGATATCGGCGGAAATCAGCCCCAGCATTTT. It encodes CASSQDIGGNQPQHF. V and J are TRBV4-3 and TRBJ1-5; no reliable D call. This CDR3 spans 15 amino acids. Germline CDR1 reads LGHNA; CDR2 reads YSLEER. V was pared by 0 bases and J by 4 bases, with 10 bases between.

This clone was found a few times. V is TRBV4-3 and J is TRBJ2-7; TRBD1 is a possible D gene (6 bases). Germline V lookup: CDR1 LGHNA, CDR2 YSLEER. The CDR3 covers 13 residues. V shed 0 bases and J shed 6 bases, with 9 bases lying between them. CDR3 in amino acids: CASSQEQGVEQYF. Here the CDR3 DNA reads TGCGCCAGCAGCCAAGAACAGGGAGTCGAGCAGTACTTC.

This clone was seen more than once but under ten times. This chain uses TRBV7-8 with TRBJ1-5; D is unresolved. CDR1 and CDR2 (germline): SGHVS, FQNEAQ. CDR3 length: 17 residues. Trimming removed 5 bases at V and 0 bases at J, with 17 bases between. The CDR3 protein is CASSGPLSEYSNQPQHF. The CDR3, as DNA: TGTGCCAGCAGCGGGCCCTTGAGTGAGTATAGCAATCAGCCCCAGCATTTT. Together with reference TRBV7-8 and TRBJ1-5, the CDR3 gives the full variable domain: GAGVSQSPRYKVAKRGQDVALRCDPISGHVSLFWYQQALGQGPEFLTYFQNEAQLDKSGLPSDRFFAERPEGSVSTLKIQRTQQEDSAVYLCASSGPLSEYSNQPQHFGDGTRLSIL.

V and J are TRBV11-2 and TRBJ1-5; D ambiguous. There are 12 residues in the CDR3. Germline assignment: CDR1 SGHAT and CDR2 FQNNGV. V was clipped by 5 bases and J by 3 bases, with 5 bases between them. The CDR3 region is CASSTYNQPQHF. The DNA of the CDR3 is TGTGCCAGCAGCACATACAATCAGCCCCAGCATTTT. The full variable domain, its missing parts supplied by reference TRBV11-2 and TRBJ1-5, is EAGVAQSPRYKIIEKRQSVAFWCNPISGHATLYWYQQILGQGPKLLIQFQNNGVVDDSQLPKDRFSAERLKGVDSTLKIQPAKLEDSAVYLCASSTYNQPQHFGDGTRLSIL.

This clone has only a few counts. The chain is built from TRBV10-3 and TRBJ2-3, with 8 bases fitting TRBD2. The V and J ends lost 0 bases and 2 bases, in that order; junction bases with no gene match: 4. CDR3 size: 16 residues. The germline gives CDR1 ENHRY, CDR2 SYGVKD. CDR3 residues: CAISESGSGNTDTQYF. The CDR3 coding sequence is TGTGCCATCAGTGAGTCAGGTAGCGGGAACACAGATACGCAGTATTTT.

The table lists this clone with a few counts. The chain links TRBV7-8 to TRBJ1-4, with D possibly being TRBD1 (5 bases). CDR1 SGHVS and CDR2 FQNEAQ come from the germline V gene. CDR3 length equals 14 residues. Trimming took 1 base from V and 5 from J, leaving 8 bases between them. The CDR3 is CASSLEAGNEKLFF. In nucleotides, the CDR3 is TGTGCCAGCAGCTTAGAGGCAGGGAATGAAAAACTGTTTTTT.

This clone appeared many times. This chain links TRBV29-1 with TRBJ2-7; D is perhaps TRBD1 (5 bases). The CDR3 runs 12 residues. Per germline, CDR1 SQVTM and CDR2 ANQGSEA. Trimming removed 7 bases at V and 3 bases at J, with 13 bases between. The CDR3: CSARRGIYEQYF. For the CDR3, the DNA is TGCAGCGCCCGTAGGGGAATCTACGAGCAGTACTTC.